Included here is one T cell receptor beta chain sequence, with context. Its antigen target is currently unknown. No much larger clone exists at a distance of one base, and base qualities are not known. Using the deep immunoSEQ assay, multiplex PCR amplified TCR CDR3 regions from genomic DNA. Genomic DNA extracted from each cell subset was distributed evenly over all wells of several immunoSEQ 96-well plates, and each plate served as one replicate. For sorted subsets, each replicate PCR was loaded with 200 ng genomic DNA, equivalent to about 30,000 T cell genomes. Purified libraries were quantified with a Qubit 3.0 fluorometer, sized on a Bioanalyzer 2100, and re-quantified with the KAPA Library Quantification kit. Every immunoSEQ 96-well plate was sequenced on a separate single-read 150-cycle Illumina NextSeq 550 flow cell. On the authors' methods: Because only junctional sequences without quality scores were contained in the immunoSEQ output, filtering matching that applied to full-length reads could not be performed. To assign V/J genes and CDR3, sequences were annotated using PyIR, a Python wrapper for IgBLAST v1.9, with IMGT germline references. Reads were filtered out if the reads had weak V/J assignments (E-value above 1e-6), no CDR3, stop codons, out-of-frame junctions, or ambiguous translated residues. V3J clonotypes were defined as sequences sharing an identical inferred V gene, J gene, and CDR3 amino acid sequence. Percentage overlap between repertoires was calculated by dividing the number of shared unique clonotypes by the size of the smaller repertoire. Richness of each repertoire was evaluated using RTK rarefaction, the Chao1 estimator, and Recon v2.1 estimates of unobserved clonotypes. OLGA was used to compute generation probabilities for all TCRbeta clonotypes that the gDNA method yielded from a handful of donors. This is the immuneACCESS table as TCRdb keeps it, with only in-frame sequences that have V and J called. A part of the clones is gone; compared with another copy, unresolved V genes explain less than half, and the rest is unexplained. V, J and clone size were drawn from that table, and D and trimming were deduced from the DNA. The sample table shows roughly 2,500,000 clones, and over 85% are seen once. The ten top clones hold approximately 0.37% of the sample.

The sample belongs to a study of shared clonotypes between healthy human individuals (dated by TCRdb to 2020 to 2022). Concerning the study at large: Three men and a couple of women, aged 18 to 49 years, made up the cohort. Different laboratories and diverse techniques were used to prepare libraries and sequence TCR repertoires, to increase sequencing depth and limit assay-specific biases. Between about 0.8 and 9 billion PBMCs per donor were obtained by leukapheresis. Blood TCR repertoires of 5 or 6 healthy adults were deeply sequenced to estimate repertoire size and the extent of clonotype sharing between individuals. For each donor, CD4 naive and CD4 memory were each given three plates, CD8 naive was given two plates, and CD8 memory was given one plate. The study at large found these results: Compared with non-shared clonotypes, the clonotypes found in all four sorted-subset donors had higher generation probabilities. Across four donors, around 5% of naive CD4, over 3% of naive CD8, around 2.1% of memory CD4, and roughly 0.41% of memory CD8 clonotypes were shared. Incomplete sequencing was indicated by rarefaction of sorted-subset datasets, despite the large sequencing depth. Because the study included only a small number of donors, the genetic and exposure-history diversity represented was limited. Only blood was sampled, and tissue TCR repertoires likely differ from those in blood. Estimated clonotype richness was generally larger for naive than for memory subsets. Pairwise subsampling indicated that sequencing depth was expected to affect the degree of clonotype sharing among donors.

Inclusive of the bounding cysteine and phenylalanine, the CDR3 is 14 residues long. Only the CDR3 portion is preserved as DNA: 42 bases, with reading frame beginning at the first base. V loses 2 bases, J loses 7 bases, and the germline ends lie 12 bases apart. The germline V gene specifies SGHAT as CDR1 and FQNNGV as CDR2. Healthy HIV-negative adults with no recently reported acute infections or vaccinations were included as donors. Every donor was a Caucasian adult residing in Nashville, Tennessee, USA. CD4+ T cells were enriched by magnetic negative selection; naive cells were then positively selected on CD45RA, and the negative fraction formed the memory subset. Blood was obtained by leukapheresis, after which PBMCs were separated by Ficoll-Histopaque density gradient centrifugation and cryopreserved in liquid nitrogen vapor phase. Analytical flow cytometry was used to check the purity and quantity of each magnetically sorted T cell population. Genomic DNA was isolated from each sorted fraction and quantified by UV absorbance on a Nanodrop 2000c.

This chain joins TRBV11-2 to TRBJ1-3; TRBD1 could be the D gene, as 5 bases match. Sequencing was done on a sample of naive CD4+ T cells from PBMCs. The cell subset or site label corresponds to: CD45RA+ positively selected. The sequence was obtained from a man aged 18 to 29 in good health. Some clones in this sample may be carry-over from other donors' samples. CDR3 protein: CASSLTRGGNTIYF. The DNA sequence is as follows: TGTGCCAGCAGCTTAACTCGCGGGGGGAACACCATATATTTT.